This T cell receptor beta chain was sequenced during a study of OX40 agonist ivuxolimab in advanced cancers. Study context: It was permissible to have had prior anti-PD-1, anti-PD-L1 or anti-CTLA-4 therapy, and about 40% had some.

TCRdb keeps only in-frame clones here, not all; method: immunoSEQ multiplex PCR. The sample has 65,000 to 70,000 clones, over 60% seen once. V shed 7 bases and J shed 4 bases, with 12 bases lying between them. The CDR3 has 13 amino acids. Germline assignment: CDR1 MNHNS and CDR2 SASEGT. In the case of this clone: As yet, its antigen is unknown.

Study results and caveats: CD8+ T cells showed, on average, more clonal expansion than CD4+ cells.

The source was CD4+ or CD8+ T cells sorted from blood, collected in a trial of the OX40 agonist ivuxolimab. This sequence joins TRBV6-1 and TRBJ2-3; D is unresolved. The TCR sequence derives from an adult with an advanced solid tumor such as melanoma, head and neck, liver or kidney cancer. The CDR3 DNA sequence: TGTGCCAGCATAAGGAGAATGTCAGATACGCAGTATTTT. It yields the protein CASIRRMSDTQYF.